This T cell receptor beta chain was profiled in a study of blood T cell repertoires in COVID-19. Study information: The study drew acute and convalescent COVID-19 samples from the United States, Italy and Spain. T cells, B-cell-depleted T cells, or PBMCs supplied cDNA or gDNA.

In the authors' workflow: Amplifying reference gene primers gave estimates of nucleated cell counts. TCRdb's table, derived via immunoSEQ multiplex PCR, lists solely in-frame clones and lacks some. The V and J calls and the clone size are those of that table, but D and trimming were determined from the DNA. Here the sample spans 250,000 to 350,000 clones, about 86% being singletons. The germline V gene encodes CDR1 LGHDT and CDR2 YNNKEL (reference sequence). Between the trimmed V and J ends, which lost 9 bases and 8 bases, there was a span of 19 bases. The CDR3 is made up of 14 amino acids. Enrolment of Seattle patients took place during active infection, and they were followed longitudinally.

The chain combines TRBV3-1 (or the pseudogene TRBV3-2) with TRBJ1-4; a possible D gene is TRBD1 (6 bases). The source of this sequence is a person aged 70 to 85 with COVID-19, enrolled during active disease. Material: peripheral blood. The CDR3 nucleotides are TGTGCCAGTTCTACGTGGGGGCGAGACGAAAAACTGTTTTTT. Protein sequence: CASSTWGRDEKLFF.